The 12 T cell receptor beta chains given below trace back to one sample, sequenced in a study of T cell changes during pregnancy in multiple sclerosis. The method was immunoSEQ multiplex PCR; TCRdb's version includes in-frame clones alone and lacks a portion of them. The sample lists tens of thousands of clones, roughly 89% occurring once. Here the sequenced sample was CD8+ T cells from peripheral blood mononuclear cells, taken in the second trimester of pregnancy. Source of these receptors: a female donor in good health, enrolled as a control in a pregnancy study.

The DNA for the CDR3 is TGTGCCAGCAGTGAAACCGATAGCGGGAGAGGCTACGAGCAGTACTTC. Protein: CASSETDSGRGYEQYF. V usage is TRBV25-1 and J usage is TRBJ2-7, with 9 bases that match TRBD2. Germline V gives CDR1 MGHDK, CDR2 SYGVNS. V lost 2 bases to trimming and J lost 3 bases; unmatched junction nucleotides: 8. This CDR3 comprises 16 residues.

As for this clone: The sample has other DNA sequences that encode this CDR3 too. This chain uses TRBV19 with TRBJ2-7, with TRBD1 as a possible D gene (5 bases). V lost 1 base to trimming and J lost 2 bases, with 9 bases between them. CDR1 and CDR2 (germline): LNHDA, SQIVND (reference sequence). CDR3 size: 14 residues. DNA for the CDR3: TGTGCCAGTAGTATAGGAGACAGTACCTACGAGCAGTACTTC. Translating gives CASSIGDSTYEQYF. The full variable domain, with the rest looked up from reference TRBV19 and TRBJ2-7, is DGGITQSPKYLFRKEGQNVTLSCEQNLNHDAMYWYRQDPGQGLRLIYYSQIVNDFQKGDIAEGYSVSREKKESFPLTVTSAQKNPTAFYLCASSIGDSTYEQYFGPGTRLTVT.

The V gene is TRBV7-9, the J gene TRBJ2-5; 8 bases agree with TRBD2. V lost 4 bases, J lost 4 bases, and 5 bases stayed unmatched. Germline CDR1 SEHNR, CDR2 FQNEAQ (reference sequence). This CDR3 contains 14 residues. The CDR3 region is CASSSSGGLETQYF. The CDR3 DNA follows: TGTGCCAGCAGCTCGTCGGGGGGGCTAGAGACCCAGTACTTC.

The chain recombines TRBV28 with TRBJ1-2; tentatively, D is TRBD1 (5 bases). Deletions cut 3 bases from V and 9 bases from J, with 11 bases between. CDR3 length: 12 residues. Germline CDR1 and CDR2: MDHEN and SYDVKM. The CDR3 DNA follows: TGTGCCAGCAGTTTCCAGGGTTTGAGCTACACCTTC. Amino acids: CASSFQGLSYTF.

In regard to this clone: Other nucleotide sequences in the sample specify the same CDR3. V and J are TRBV13 and TRBJ2-5, with a weak D call TRBD2 (5 bases). V was clipped by 0 bases and J by 2 bases, with 7 bases between them. The germline V gene encodes CDR1 PRHDT and CDR2 FYEKMQ (reference sequence). The CDR3 runs to 14 residues. The CDR3 region has the DNA TGTGCCAGCAGCTTAGGAACTAGACAAGAGACCCAGTACTTC. Protein sequence: CASSLGTRQETQYF.

This clone was recorded a few times. This chain connects TRBV7-9 to TRBJ1-6, with D maybe TRBD1 (6 bases). The CDR3 has 16 amino acids. CDR1 and CDR2 from the germline V gene are SEHNR and FQNEAQ (reference sequence). V was cut by 2 bases and J by 3 bases, with 11 bases left in between. CDR3 residues: CASSLPGDHYNSPLHF. For the CDR3, the DNA is TGTGCCAGCAGCTTACCAGGGGATCACTATAATTCACCCCTCCACTTT. Using reference TRBV7-9 and TRBJ1-6 for the parts outside the CDR3, the full variable domain is DTGVSQNPRHKITKRGQNVTFRCDPISEHNRLYWYRQTLGQGPEFLTYFQNEAQLEKSRLLSDRFSAERPKGSFSTLEIQRTEQGDSAMYLCASSLPGDHYNSPLHFGNGTRLTVT.

The chain carries TRBV4-3 and TRBJ2-1; D perhaps matches TRBD1 (6 bases). V lost 0 bases and J 3 bases, leaving 15 bases between the germline ends. The CDR3 covers 17 residues. Germline values: CDR1 LGHNA, CDR2 YSLEER. CDR3 region: CASSQEGPGQIYNEQFF. The CDR3 region has the DNA TGCGCCAGCAGCCAAGAAGGCCCCGGACAGATCTACAATGAGCAGTTCTTC.

V gene TRBV5-1 combines with J gene TRBJ2-1; 11 nucleotides line up with TRBD2. The V gene's germline CDR1 is SGHRS and CDR2 YFSETQ. CDR3 size: 16 residues. The V gene end was trimmed by 4 bases and the J gene end by 7 bases; junction bases not matched to a gene: 10. The CDR3 spells CASSTSLAGGLNEQFF. The CDR3 region has the DNA TGCGCCAGCAGCACCTCGTTAGCGGGGGGGCTTAATGAGCAGTTCTTC.

This chain links TRBV7-3 with TRBJ2-3, with 8 positions matching TRBD2. The CDR3 loop spans 17 amino acids. The germline V gene has CDR1 SGHTA and CDR2 FQGTGA. V trimming: 2 bases; J trimming: 0 bases; junction bases outside the gene matches: 7. In DNA, the CDR3 is TGTGCCAGCAGCTTACTCCCCTCGGGGGGGAGCACAGATACGCAGTATTTT. Amino acid sequence: CASSLLPSGGSTDTQYF.

The chain employs TRBV7-9 and TRBJ2-7; TRBD1 matches at 10 bases. V lost 2 bases and J lost 2; bases outside the gene matches: 9. Germline loops: CDR1 SEHNR, CDR2 FQNEAQ (reference sequence). The CDR3 is 17 residues long. The CDR3 DNA is TGTGCCAGCAGCTTATCGTACGGACAGGGGGTACCCTACGAGCAGTACTTC. Translated: CASSLSYGQGVPYEQYF.

This chain joins TRBV6-1 and TRBJ2-1; perhaps TRBD2 as D (6 bases). The CDR3 totals 15 residues. Trimming stripped 3 bases from V and 5 bases from J, with 14 bases between. Germline V lookup: CDR1 MNHNS, CDR2 SASEGT. Here the CDR3 reads CASSEKISGNNEQFF. The CDR3 DNA reads TGTGCCAGCAGTGAGAAGATTAGCGGTAACAATGAGCAGTTCTTC.

The chain uses TRBV19 and TRBJ2-7, with D possibly matching TRBD1 (6 bases). With 3 bases removed from V and 5 bases from J, the gap between germline ends came to 17 bases. CDR3 size: 15 residues. Germline V lookup: CDR1 LNHDA, CDR2 SQIVND (reference sequence). For the CDR3, the DNA is TGTGCCAGTAGTATCGGTCTAGAGGGACACCACGAGCAGTACTTC. Its protein is CASSIGLEGHHEQYF.